This record looks at one T cell receptor beta chain sequence and its context. This clone's antigen is unknown. Per-base quality was not reported, and no clone a single base away is much larger than it. The entry originates in a study of OX40 agonist ivuxolimab in advanced cancers. Study-level background: Ivuxolimab was a fully human IgG2 agonistic monoclonal antibody targeting the costimulatory receptor OX40 (CD134). Intravenous ivuxolimab was administered to patients every 2 weeks at six dose levels: 0.01, 0.1, 0.3, 1.5, 3 and 10 mg/kg. Among the 50 to 55 dose-escalation patients, approximately 20 had hepatocellular carcinoma, roughly 15 melanoma, 9 renal cell carcinoma and 9 head and neck cancer. In the dose-escalation cohort, 70% to 90% of patients were male, and the mean age was approximately 60 years with a range of about 20 to 79. Prior anti-PD-1, anti-PD-L1 or anti-CTLA-4 therapy was permitted, and 40% of dose-escalation patients had received checkpoint inhibitors. Partial responses occurred in three dose-escalation patients, of whom one had hepatocellular carcinoma and two had cutaneous melanoma. The point of sequencing TCRbeta in the periphery was to test whether ivuxolimab changed TCR sequence diversity and drove clonal T-cell expansion. The monotherapy dose-escalation portion (N = 52 patients) of the phase I ivuxolimab trial is reported in the paper.

Genomic DNA was isolated from the sorted cells so that the TCRbeta CDR3 region could be sequenced. The immunoSEQ Assay was used for sequencing of TCRbeta CDR3 regions. TCRdb retrieved this table from immuneACCESS and kept in-frame rearrangements only. Not all clones are present; in checked studies, unresolved V genes account for under half, and no reason is known for the remainder. For this sample the table gives 70,000 to 95,000 clones, of which approximately 86% were detected only once. The top ten constitute around 2% of the sample. Study-wide conclusions, independent of this receptor: After ivuxolimab, CD8+ T cells had more expanded clones than CD4+ T cells on average. Antigen specificity was not determined for the clonally expanded peripheral T cells. Partial responders in the 0.1-3.0 mg/kg groups had among the lowest normalized peripheral clonal expansion, especially among CD8+ T cells. Low levels of normalized T-cell clonal expansion were also seen in some nonresponding patients. At doses from 0.1 to 3.0 mg/kg, clonal expansion was seen in both CD4+ and CD8+ blood T cells between baseline and week 6.

The trial excluded patients who had a history of autoimmune disease or who were on systemic immunosuppression. Peripheral blood for TCR sequencing was drawn from every dose cohort at baseline, at cycle 4 day 1 and at cycle 7 day 1. Samples were obtained from an open-label, multicenter, first-in-human phase I dose-escalation trial of ivuxolimab. Adults with locally advanced or metastatic melanoma, renal cell carcinoma, hepatocellular carcinoma or head and neck squamous cell carcinoma were enrolled in the trial. Before TCR sequencing, CD4+ T cells and CD8+ T cells from peripheral blood were sorted into separate populations. Compared with germline, V lacks 0 bases and J lacks 2 bases; bases without a gene match: 12. For CDR1 and CDR2, the germline V gene (reference sequence) lists LNHNV and YYDKDF. Its CDR3 holds 19 amino acids, cysteine through phenylalanine. Only CDR3 DNA is held: 57 bases, read in frame from base 1.

The sequence links TRBV15 to TRBJ2-7; the central 11 bases match TRBD1. This TCR came from an adult with an advanced solid tumor such as melanoma, head and neck, liver or kidney cancer. The sequencing used CD4+ or CD8+ T cells sorted from blood, collected in a trial of the OX40 agonist ivuxolimab. The CDR3 protein: CATSRDRSGGQGVAYEQYF. The nucleotide sequence reads as follows: TGTGCCACCAGCAGAGATAGAAGTGGGGGACAGGGGGTAGCCTACGAGCAGTACTTC. The variable domain in full, with residues beyond the CDR3 obtained from the reference TRBV15 and TRBJ2-7 genes, is DAMVIQNPRYQVTQFGKPVTLSCSQTLNHNVMYWYQQKSSQAPKLLFHYYDKDFNNEADTPDNFQSRRPNTSFCFLDIRSPGLGDTAMYLCATSRDRSGGQGVAYEQYFGPGTRLTVT.